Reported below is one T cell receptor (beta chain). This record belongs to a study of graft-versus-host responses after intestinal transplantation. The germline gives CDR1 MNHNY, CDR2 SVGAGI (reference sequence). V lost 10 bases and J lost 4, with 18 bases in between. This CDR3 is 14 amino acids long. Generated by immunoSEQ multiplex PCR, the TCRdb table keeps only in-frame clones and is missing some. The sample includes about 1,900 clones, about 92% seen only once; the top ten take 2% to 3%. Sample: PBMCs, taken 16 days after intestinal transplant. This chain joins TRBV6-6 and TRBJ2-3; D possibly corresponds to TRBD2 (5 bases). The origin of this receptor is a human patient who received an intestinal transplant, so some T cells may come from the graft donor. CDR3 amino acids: CATSRAEGADTQYF. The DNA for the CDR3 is TGTGCCACCTCACGGGCTGAGGGTGCAGATACGCAGTATTTT.